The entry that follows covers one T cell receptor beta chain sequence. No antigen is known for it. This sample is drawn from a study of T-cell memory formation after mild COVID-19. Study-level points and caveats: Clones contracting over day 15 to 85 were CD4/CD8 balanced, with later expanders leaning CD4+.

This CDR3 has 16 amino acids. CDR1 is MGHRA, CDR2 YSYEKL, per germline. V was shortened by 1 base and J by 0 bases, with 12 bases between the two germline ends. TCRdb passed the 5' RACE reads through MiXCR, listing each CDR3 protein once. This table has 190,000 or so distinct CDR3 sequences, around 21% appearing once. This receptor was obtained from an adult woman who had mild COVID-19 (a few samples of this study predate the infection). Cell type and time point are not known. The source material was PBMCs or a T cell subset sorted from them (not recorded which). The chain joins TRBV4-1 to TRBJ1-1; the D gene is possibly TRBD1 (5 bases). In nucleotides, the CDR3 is TGCGCCAGCAGCCAAGTGATAGGGGAGATGAACACTGAAGCTTTCTTT. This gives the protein CASSQVIGEMNTEAFF.